The 5 T cell receptor beta chains below were found in one sample sequenced in a study of Ad26.COV2.S vaccination and SARS-CoV-2 variants. Assay used: immunoSEQ multiplex PCR; TCRdb lists only in-frame clones, some missing. The data show 300,000 to 400,000 clones, roughly nine tenths seen once. Treatment defined: around 19 received Ad26.COV2.S at low or high dose, single or two shots; about 5 received placebo; per-sample allocation not given. The samples date from day 63 after the first vaccine or placebo injection. The specimen comprised peripheral blood, sampled in a trial of Ad26.COV2.S vaccine versus placebo. These receptors all come from a person aged 18-60 years who received the Ad26.COV2.S COVID-19 vaccine or a placebo.

This chain links TRBV3-1 (or the pseudogene TRBV3-2) with TRBJ1-4; D is undetermined. Germline V gene lookup returns CDR1 LGHDT and CDR2 YNNKEL (reference sequence). The CDR3 runs 12 residues. The V gene lost 4 bases and the J gene lost 0 bases, with 0 bases spanning the gap. CDR3 in DNA: TGTGCCAGCAGCCCAACTAATGAAAAACTGTTTTTT. As protein: CASSPTNEKLFF.

The V and J genes are TRBV5-6 and TRBJ2-7, with a tentative D call TRBD1 (6 bases). Germline V gene data show CDR1 as SGHDT and CDR2 as YYEEEE. The CDR3 has 12 residues. V shed 1 base and J shed 6 bases, with 8 bases lying between them. CDR3 protein: CASSLQGPEQYF. The CDR3 DNA is TGTGCCAGCAGCTTGCAGGGGCCCGAGCAGTACTTC.

As DNA, the CDR3 is TGCAGTGCTAGTGGCGGGTCTCTCCCCGGGGAGCTGTTTTTT. Translation gives CSASGGSLPGELFF. The gene calls are TRBV20-1 and TRBJ2-2; D may be TRBD2 (5 bases). The CDR3 consists of 14 residues. The V and J ends lost 3 bases and 6 bases respectively, with 14 bases between them. CDR1 DFQATT and CDR2 SNEGSKA come from the germline V gene (reference sequence).

This clone occurred a few times. J is TRBJ1-5 and V is TRBV2; 8 positions agree with TRBD1. V lost 6 bases, J lost 7 bases, and 8 bases stayed unmatched. The CDR3 loop spans 14 amino acids. Per the germline V gene, CDR1 is SNHLY and CDR2 is FYNNEI. The CDR3 here is CASSGTGGEQPQHF. The CDR3 DNA sequence: TGTGCCAGCAGCGGAACAGGGGGAGAGCAGCCCCAGCATTTT.

This clone was seen a single time. The chain has TRBV28 and TRBJ1-1; 9 bases are shared with TRBD1. This CDR3 contains 18 residues. Germline loops: CDR1 MDHEN, CDR2 SYDVKM. V lost 7 bases and J lost 1; bases outside the gene matches: 16. The CDR3 bases are TGTGCCAGCACCCTCTCCCCGGGGACAGGGTTAGGGAACACTGAAGCTTTCTTT. Encoded protein: CASTLSPGTGLGNTEAFF.